This T cell receptor (beta chain) emerged from a study of cytomegalovirus exposure and HLA in healthy donors. The study's findings and limits: Rarity characterized most TCR sequences, yet some public TCRs appeared in many donors. Specific recognition of CMV antigens was confirmed in vitro for a few chains (all CMV-associated).

V dropped 7 bases and J dropped 8 bases, with 16 bases sitting between them. Looked up from germline, CDR1 is MNHNY and CDR2 is SVGAGI (reference sequence). The CDR3 extends over 13 amino acids. These donors were members of the approximately 110-subject validation cohort, a group separate from the approximately 670-subject first cohort. On this clone: The target antigen is unknown.

Sequenced by immunoSEQ multiplex PCR; TCRdb stores in-frame clones only, minus some. The data show about 82,000 clones, 93% seen once. Sequencing input: PBMCs. The chain uses TRBV6-6 and TRBJ2-3; D is perhaps TRBD2 (6 bases). This receptor was obtained from a young man in good health and CMV-seronegative. The CDR3 protein is CASNPLGSGTQYF. DNA of the CDR3: TGTGCCAGCAATCCCCTCGGGAGTGGTACGCAGTATTTT.